This entry lists 24 T cell receptor beta chains sequenced from one sample in a study of T-cell reconstitution after alpha-beta-depleted transplantation in children. Molecular barcoding with unique molecular identifiers was used for the TCRbeta library. TCRdb analysed the PCR reads with MiXCR anew, one entry per CDR3 protein. The table includes about 870,000 distinct CDR3 sequences, roughly 15% detected once. The material sequenced was PBMCs, mostly from graft donor cells, taken 360 days after TCRalphabeta/CD19-depleted stem cell transplant. The receptors shown here come from a male patient between 10 and 17 years old who had a stem cell transplant for acute lymphoblastic leukemia, so the T cells may come from the graft donor.

This clonotype has a handful of counts. The J gene is TRBJ1-5, the V gene TRBV21-1; whether TRBD1, the table's D call, matches the DNA was not checked. TRBV21-1 has pseudogene status. The length of the CDR3 is 16 residues. The CDR3: CASSSRQGESNQPQHF. CDR3 nucleotide sequence: TGTGCCAGCAGCAGCCGACAGGGGGAAAGCAATCAGCCCCAGCATTTT.

The rearrangement uses TRBV14 and TRBJ2-7, with D perhaps matching TRBD2 (6 bases). The CDR3 covers 13 residues. Per germline, CDR1 SGHDN and CDR2 FVKESK. Trimming stripped 3 bases from V and 13 bases from J, with 19 bases between. CDR3 loop: CASSQSLPGDFYF. In nucleotides, the CDR3 is TGTGCCAGCAGCCAGAGCCTCCCTGGGGACTTCTACTTC.

The chain links TRBV7-9 to TRBJ2-2; D remains ambiguous. In germline, CDR1 is SEHNR, CDR2 FQNEAQ (reference sequence). The germline V and J ends were trimmed by 8 bases and 0 bases, with 13 bases remaining between them. CDR3 length: 15 amino acids. This CDR3 reads CASGATGPNTGELFF. The CDR3 DNA sequence: TGTGCCAGCGGAGCGACGGGCCCGAACACCGGGGAGCTGTTTTTT.

Points on this clonotype: This clone may be a read error of a much larger clone one base away. This sequence joins TRBV24-1 and TRBJ2-1; weak D call: TRBD2 (6 bases). V lost 3 bases and J lost 3, with 11 bases in between. CDR3 length equals 15 residues. Germline-derived CDR1 and CDR2 are KGHDR and SFDVKD. CDR3 residues: CATSDITGVYNEQFF. The CDR3 DNA is TGTGCCACCAGTGATATAACGGGAGTCTACAATGAGCAGTTCTTC.

This clonotype was detected ten times or more. This chain joins TRBV3-1 and TRBJ2-4, with no clear D. The CDR3 runs 12 residues. Germline assignment: CDR1 LGHDT and CDR2 YNNKEL (reference sequence). V was trimmed by 3 bases and J by 8 bases, leaving 8 bases between them. The chain's CDR3 is CASSQTEYIQYF. The CDR3 DNA sequence: TGTGCCAGCAGCCAGACGGAATACATTCAGTACTTC.

This clonotype was seen a handful of times. This chain connects TRBV9 to TRBJ1-3; D gene uncertain. The CDR3 contains 17 residues. In germline, CDR1 is SGDLS, CDR2 YYNGEE. The V and J ends lost 3 bases and 2 bases respectively, with 18 bases between them. The CDR3 coding sequence is TGTGCCAGCAGCGGAGGGCCGGGGAGGCCAGCTGGAAACACCATATATTTT. It translates to CASSGGPGRPAGNTIYF.

The chain recombines TRBV9 with TRBJ2-7; D gene ambiguous. V lost 0 bases and J 3 bases, leaving 10 bases between the germline ends. The CDR3 has 14 residues. Germline V gene sequence: CDR1 SGDLS, CDR2 YYNGEE. CDR3 amino acids: CASSVGGGRYEQYF. The CDR3 DNA reads TGTGCCAGCAGCGTAGGAGGCGGCCGCTACGAGCAGTACTTC.

This clonotype has at least ten counts. V usage is TRBV10-3 and J usage is TRBJ2-1; D possibly corresponds to TRBD2 (5 bases). Trimming left V 7 bases short and J 0 bases short, with 13 bases between. The CDR3 is made up of 15 amino acids. The germline gives CDR1 ENHRY, CDR2 SYGVKD. The CDR3 coding sequence is TGTGCCATCACGGCTAGCATTTCCTCCTACAATGAGCAGTTCTTC. Protein: CAITASISSYNEQFF.

This clonotype was seen a handful of times. This chain links TRBV30 with TRBJ1-1; D is ambiguous. Looked up from germline, CDR1 is GTSNPN and CDR2 is SVGIG (reference sequence). Trimming removed 3 bases at V and 0 bases at J, with 8 bases between. The CDR3 covers 13 residues. CDR3 residues: CAWSVSMNTEAFF. In DNA form, the CDR3 reads TGTGCCTGGAGCGTAAGTATGAACACTGAAGCTTTCTTT.

The chain employs TRBV5-1 and TRBJ2-1; 9 nucleotides match TRBD2. The CDR3 runs to 16 residues. The germline V gene has CDR1 SGHRS and CDR2 YFSETQ. Trimming took 5 bases from V and 2 from J; bases not matched to a gene: 8. In nucleotides, the CDR3 is TGCGCCAGCAGTTACGTAGCGGGAGTCCCCTACAATGAGCAGTTCTTC. Translation: CASSYVAGVPYNEQFF.

This sequence joins TRBV5-1 and TRBJ2-5; TRBD2 agrees at 8 bases. The CDR3 covers 14 residues. With V trimmed by 3 bases and J by 5 bases, 6 bases remained unmatched. Germline CDR1 and CDR2: SGHRS and YFSETQ. The CDR3 nucleotides are TGCGCCAGCAGCTCCCAAGCGGGAGTGGAGACCCAGTACTTC. The encoded protein is CASSSQAGVETQYF.

The genes are TRBV20-1 and TRBJ2-4; weak D call: TRBD2 (6 bases). The CDR3 runs to 15 residues. The V gene lost 6 bases and the J gene lost 5 bases, with 20 bases spanning the gap. Per the germline V gene, CDR1 is DFQATT and CDR2 is SNEGSKA (reference sequence). For the CDR3, the DNA is TGCAGTGCCCGGAGGGACCTGTCGAGGGAAAACATTCAGTACTTC. It is translated as CSARRDLSRENIQYF.

CDR3 residues: CASRDDTYEQYF. In nucleotides, the CDR3 is TGCGCCAGCAGAGATGACACGTATGAGCAGTACTTC. J is TRBJ2-7 and V is TRBV10-2; D unresolved. The germline gives CDR1 WSHSY, CDR2 SAAADI. The CDR3 length is 12 residues. The V and J ends lost 6 bases and 7 bases respectively, with 13 bases between them.

V and J are TRBV12-3 or TRBV12-4 and TRBJ1-5; 10 bases match TRBD1. J gave up 4 bases and V 7 bases, and 7 bases lay outside the gene matches. CDR3 length equals 15 residues. CDR3 sequence: CASTLGQGMNQPQHF. As DNA, the CDR3 is TGTGCCAGCACCCTGGGACAGGGGATGAATCAGCCCCAGCATTTT.

The chain is built from TRBV20-1 and TRBJ1-2; a weak D match, TRBD1 (5 bases). CDR3 length equals 14 residues. In germline, CDR1 is DFQATT, CDR2 SNEGSKA (reference sequence). Trimming cost V 5 bases and J 4 bases, with 17 bases left between them. This CDR3 reads CSAPFAGRTYGYTF. CDR3 nucleotide sequence: TGCAGTGCTCCTTTTGCGGGGCGCACCTATGGCTACACCTTC.

V usage is TRBV10-3 and J usage is TRBJ2-3; D is undetermined. The CDR3 loop spans 13 amino acids. Trimming removed 11 bases at V and 3 bases at J, with 15 bases between. Germline V lookup: CDR1 ENHRY, CDR2 SYGVKD. The CDR3 DNA reads as TGTGCCGCCCTGGCGTATGGGACAGATACGCAGTATTTT. Amino acids: CAALAYGTDTQYF.

J is TRBJ2-7 and V is TRBV29-1; 7 bases fit TRBD2. Germline CDR1 is SQVTM and CDR2 is ANQGSEA. CDR3 length: 14 amino acids. V lost 2 bases, J lost 2 bases, and 6 bases stayed unmatched. CDR3 amino acids: CSVELAGATYEQYF. Here the CDR3 DNA reads TGCAGCGTTGAACTCGCGGGAGCCACCTACGAGCAGTACTTC.

The CDR3 reads CATVMQGHYGYTF. Here the CDR3 DNA reads TGTGCCACAGTAATGCAGGGGCACTATGGCTACACCTTC. The rearrangement links TRBV19 to TRBJ1-2; TRBD1 might be the D (6 bases). Germline CDR1 and CDR2: LNHDA and SQIVND (reference sequence). Deletions cut 10 bases from V and 3 bases from J, with 15 bases between. The CDR3 runs 13 residues.

The V and J genes are TRBV3-1 and TRBJ2-4; unclear D gene. Per germline, CDR1 LGHDT and CDR2 YNNKEL (reference sequence). V dropped 4 bases and J dropped 11 bases, with 12 bases sitting between them. CDR3 length: 12 amino acids. The CDR3 region is CASSPGRTVQYF. The CDR3 coding sequence is TGTGCCAGCAGCCCAGGCCGGACGGTTCAGTACTTC. The whole variable domain, remainder taken from reference TRBV3-1 and TRBJ2-4, is DTAVSQTPKYLVTQMGNDKSIKCEQNLGHDTMYWYKQDSKKFLKIMFSYNNKELIINETVPNRFSPKSPDKAHLNLHINSLELGDSAVYFCASSPGRTVQYFGAGTRLSVL.

This clonotype was seen many times. The chain uses TRBV9 and TRBJ2-1, with D maybe TRBD1 (6 bases). CDR1 SGDLS and CDR2 YYNGEE come from the germline V gene. The CDR3 has 15 residues. V shed 0 bases and J shed 7 bases, with 14 bases lying between them. CDR3 residues: CASSVGTGWGNEQFF. CDR3 DNA: TGTGCCAGCAGCGTAGGCACAGGGTGGGGGAATGAGCAGTTCTTC.

This clonotype was observed many times. J is TRBJ2-3 and V is TRBV4-2; D not resolved. Trimming left V 5 bases short and J 14 bases short, with 20 bases between. Looked up from germline, CDR1 is LGHNA and CDR2 is YNFKEQ. CDR3 size: 13 residues. The CDR3 bases are TGTGCCAGCAGCGTCCCTAAGGAAGAGAAAAGGTATTTT. Translated, it gives CASSVPKEEKRYF.

This clonotype was observed a few times. The chain has TRBV4-1 and TRBJ1-2; possible D gene TRBD1, 5 bases. The CDR3 has 16 residues. The V gene's germline CDR1 is MGHRA and CDR2 YSYEKL. Trimming shortened V by 1 base and J by 8 bases, and 20 bases separated the two germline ends. CDR3 sequence: CASSQARSRAIVGYTF. The CDR3 DNA is TGCGCCAGCAGCCAAGCCCGATCCAGGGCCATAGTGGGCTACACCTTC.

V is TRBV27 and J is TRBJ2-7, with D possibly matching TRBD1 (5 bases). With 6 bases removed from V and 0 bases from J, the gap between germline ends came to 12 bases. The V gene's germline CDR1 is MNHEY and CDR2 SMNVEV (reference sequence). CDR3 length equals 14 residues. This CDR3 is CASSVAQGSYEQYF. The CDR3 coding sequence is TGTGCCAGCAGCGTGGCTCAGGGCTCCTACGAGCAGTACTTC.

This clonotype was detected a few times. This chain connects TRBV5-1 to TRBJ2-5; D possibly uses TRBD1 or TRBD2 (5 bases each). CDR1 SGHRS and CDR2 YFSETQ come from the germline V gene. V dropped 0 bases and J dropped 0 bases, with 18 bases sitting between them. The CDR3 runs 18 residues. The CDR3 bases are TGCGCCAGCAGCTTGGGTTTTTTGGGGGTCAGTCACCAAGAGACCCAGTACTTC. It specifies CASSLGFLGVSHQETQYF.